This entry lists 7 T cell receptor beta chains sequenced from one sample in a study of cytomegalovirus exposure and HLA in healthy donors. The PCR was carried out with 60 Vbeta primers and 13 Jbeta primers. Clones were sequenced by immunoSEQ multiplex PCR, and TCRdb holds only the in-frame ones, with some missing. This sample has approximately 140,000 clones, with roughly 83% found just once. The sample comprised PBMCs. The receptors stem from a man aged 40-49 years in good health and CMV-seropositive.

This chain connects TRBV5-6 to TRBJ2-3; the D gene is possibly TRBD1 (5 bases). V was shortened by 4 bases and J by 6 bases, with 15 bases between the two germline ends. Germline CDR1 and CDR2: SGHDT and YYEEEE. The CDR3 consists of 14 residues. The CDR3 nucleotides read TGTGCCAGCAGCAACCGACAGATCCGGGATACGCAGTATTTT. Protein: CASSNRQIRDTQYF.

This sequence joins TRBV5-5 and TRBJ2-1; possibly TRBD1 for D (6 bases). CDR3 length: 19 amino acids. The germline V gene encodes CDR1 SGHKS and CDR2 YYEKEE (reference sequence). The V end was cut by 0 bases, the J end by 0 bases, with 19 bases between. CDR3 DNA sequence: TGTGCCAGCAGCTTGGGAGTTCCAGGGGTCTTGGACTCCTACAATGAGCAGTTCTTC. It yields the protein CASSLGVPGVLDSYNEQFF.

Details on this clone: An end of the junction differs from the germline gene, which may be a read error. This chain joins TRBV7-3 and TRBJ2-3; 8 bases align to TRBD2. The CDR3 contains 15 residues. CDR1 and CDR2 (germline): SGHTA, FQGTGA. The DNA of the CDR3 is TGTGCCAGCAGCGTAACCGGGGGGGCCGGAGATACGCAGTATTTT. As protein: CASSVTGGAGDTQYF. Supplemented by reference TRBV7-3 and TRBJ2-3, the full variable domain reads GAGVSQTPSNKVTEKGKYVELRCDPISGHTALYWYRQSLGQGPEFLIYFQGTGAADDSGLPNDRFFAVRPEGSVSTLKIQRTERGDSAVYLCASSVTGGAGDTQYFGPGTRLTVL.

Written as DNA, the CDR3 is TGTGCCAGCAGCGTAGGACTTAGCGAGAGCACAGATACGCAGTATTTT. It yields the protein CASSVGLSESTDTQYF. The V gene is TRBV9, the J gene TRBJ2-3; the D gene is possibly TRBD2 (5 bases). The CDR3 extends over 16 amino acids. Trimming removed 0 bases from V and 0 bases from J, with 11 bases in between. Per the germline V gene, CDR1 is SGDLS and CDR2 is YYNGEE.

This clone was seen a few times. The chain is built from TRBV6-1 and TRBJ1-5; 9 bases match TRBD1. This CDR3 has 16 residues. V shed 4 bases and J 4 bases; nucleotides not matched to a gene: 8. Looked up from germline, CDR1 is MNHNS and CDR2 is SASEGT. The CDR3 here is CASSARTGAANQPQHF. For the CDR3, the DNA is TGTGCCAGCAGTGCCCGGACAGGGGCCGCTAATCAGCCCCAGCATTTT.

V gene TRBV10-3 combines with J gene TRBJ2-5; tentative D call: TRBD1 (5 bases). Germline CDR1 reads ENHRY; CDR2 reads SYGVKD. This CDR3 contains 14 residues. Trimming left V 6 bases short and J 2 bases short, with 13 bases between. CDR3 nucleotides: TGTGCCATCAGCATTGGACACTGGCAAGAGACCCAGTACTTC. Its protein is CAISIGHWQETQYF.

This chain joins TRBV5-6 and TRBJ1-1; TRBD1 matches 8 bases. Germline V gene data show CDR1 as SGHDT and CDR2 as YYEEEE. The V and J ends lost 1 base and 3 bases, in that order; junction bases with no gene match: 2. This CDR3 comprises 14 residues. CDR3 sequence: CASSLYRGYTEAFF. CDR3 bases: TGTGCCAGCAGCTTGTACAGGGGGTACACTGAAGCTTTCTTT.